This T cell receptor beta chain was observed in a study of shared clonotypes between healthy human individuals. Study outcomes and limitations: Generally, naive subsets came out with larger estimated richness than memory subsets.

Over several immunoSEQ plates, each subset's genomic DNA was distributed in even portions. TCRdb's table, derived via immunoSEQ multiplex PCR, lists solely in-frame clones and lacks some. The repertoire holds more than 2 million clones, with nearly 97% as singletons. V lost 4 bases, J lost 8 bases, and 15 bases lay in between. The CDR3 loop spans 13 amino acids. The germline V gene encodes CDR1 SGHDT and CDR2 YYEEEE. Comments on this clone: Antigen unknown.

The CD4+ fraction was divided into a CD45RA+ naive subset and a CD45RA-negative memory subset. The sequence came from a man between 18 and 35 years old in good health. The V and J genes are TRBV5-6 and TRBJ1-2; D not certain. Sequencing used naive CD4+ T cells sorted from blood. The sample's subset: CD45RA+ positively selected. DNA for the CDR3: TGTGCCAGCAGCAGACCCGGTTCCTCGGGCTACACCTTC. It codes for CASSRPGSSGYTF.